This T cell receptor beta chain was retrieved from a study of beta chain features in type 1 diabetes. At the level of the study: Patient and healthy donor groups were alike in age, gender and cell yields.

Study conclusions and caveats: A closer apparent resemblance between naive, central memory and Treg TCRB repertoires was seen in patients than in healthy donors. Cells expressing TCR highly could be over-represented by cDNA sequencing.

In its sample, this clone was seen a few times. Its target is unknown. Sorting gave populations that all exceeded 95% purity. Germline V gene sequence: CDR1 SGHTA, CDR2 FQGTGA. V was pared by 5 bases and J by 0 bases, with 6 bases between. The CDR3 runs 13 residues. Expressed TCRB transcripts got sequenced, as all isolated RNA was reverse transcribed. The table came from immunoSEQ multiplex PCR; TCRdb's copy has only in-frame clones and leaves some out. In the table there are some 410,000 clones, roughly 13% of which are singletons. This sequence joins TRBV7-3 and TRBJ2-3, with D possibly matching TRBD2 (6 bases). The material sequenced was naive CD4+ T cells from blood. The receptor was derived from a man aged 25-45 years in good health. DNA for the CDR3: TGTGCCAGCAGCCGGGGGAGCACAGATACGCAGTATTTT. Its protein product is CASSRGSTDTQYF.